A single sample gave rise to the 29 T cell receptor beta chains below, sequenced in a study of shared clonotypes between healthy human individuals. Some clones are missing from TCRdb's copy, which holds only in-frame ones; the method was immunoSEQ multiplex PCR. The table includes more than 2,000,000 clones, approximately 93% detected once. The sample consisted of naive CD4+ T cells from PBMCs. Documented subset: CD45RA+ positively selected. The receptors derive from a man aged 18 to 29 in good health. Some clones in this sample may be carry-over from other donors' samples.

Of note for this clone: The same CDR3 can be traced to other DNA sequences in this sample. This chain connects TRBV2 to TRBJ2-5, with 11 bases lining up with TRBD2. CDR3 length: 15 amino acids. Germline CDR1 is SNHLY and CDR2 is FYNNEI. Trimming at V came to 4 bases and at J to 2 bases, leaving 3 bases not matched to a gene. In DNA, the CDR3 is TGTGCCAGCAGTGGGACTAGCGGGCCGCAAGAGACCCAGTACTTC. Protein: CASSGTSGPQETQYF.

This chain's CDR3 is CASSLRSGEEDTQYF. The CDR3 DNA sequence: TGTGCCAGCAGCTTAAGGTCAGGGGAGGAAGATACGCAGTATTTT. The chain links TRBV7-3 to TRBJ2-3; D is perhaps TRBD1 or TRBD2 (6 bases each). Trimming removed 1 base from V and 5 bases from J, with 13 bases in between. In germline, CDR1 is SGHTA, CDR2 FQGTGA. The CDR3 has 15 amino acids.

As regards this clone: Distinct nucleotide sequences in the sample also encode this CDR3. The genes are TRBV5-1 and TRBJ2-7; 8 bases map to TRBD1. The CDR3 is 15 residues long. CDR1 is SGHRS, CDR2 YFSETQ, per germline. The J segment lost 2 bases and the V segment lost 0 bases, leaving 4 bases of the junction unmatched. The CDR3 DNA reads TGCGCCAGCAGCTTGGGACAGGGGCCTACCTACGAGCAGTACTTC. Residues: CASSLGQGPTYEQYF.

As regards this clone: In the same sample, other DNA sequences code for this CDR3. This chain's CDR3 is CASSLGRGNQPQHF. In nucleotides, the CDR3 is TGTGCCAGCAGTCTCGGGAGGGGAAATCAGCCCCAGCATTTT. The chain links TRBV28 to TRBJ1-5, with D maybe TRBD1 (5 bases). The CDR3 extends over 14 amino acids. CDR1 and CDR2 (germline): MDHEN, SYDVKM. V gave up 5 bases and J gave up 4 bases, with 12 bases separating them.

This clone was detected only once. J is TRBJ1-3 and V is TRBV5-1, with D unresolved. The germline gives CDR1 SGHRS, CDR2 YFSETQ. CDR3 length equals 16 residues. Trimming took off 0 bases at V and 0 bases at J, with 10 bases between the two ends. DNA of the CDR3: TGCGCCAGCAGCTTGGATCTGGGATTCTCTGGAAACACCATATATTTT. Protein product: CASSLDLGFSGNTIYF.

This clone was observed a handful of times. The CDR3 is CASSHPGIVAGGVREQFF. CDR3 DNA sequence: TGTGCCAGCAGCCACCCCGGGATCGTAGCGGGAGGAGTTCGTGAGCAGTTCTTC. The V gene is TRBV25-1, the J gene TRBJ2-1; the match to TRBD2 covers 10 bases. The CDR3 extends over 18 amino acids. V lost 6 bases and J lost 9; bases outside the gene matches: 20. Germline V gene sequence: CDR1 MGHDK, CDR2 SYGVNS.

This chain connects TRBV2 to TRBJ2-1; 7 bases line up with TRBD2. The J segment lost 5 bases and the V segment lost 8 bases, leaving 9 bases of the junction unmatched. The germline V gene has CDR1 SNHLY and CDR2 FYNNEI. The CDR3 has 14 amino acids. This CDR3 is CASHPSAGDNEQFF. The CDR3 coding sequence is TGTGCCAGCCACCCGAGTGCGGGGGACAATGAGCAGTTCTTC.

The CDR3 region is CASSGTSWETQYF. The CDR3 bases are TGTGCCAGCAGCGGGACTAGCTGGGAGACCCAGTACTTC. The chain recombines TRBV9 with TRBJ2-5; 8 bases are shared with TRBD2. The junction had 3 bases not matched to a gene; V was cut back by 3 bases and J by 5 bases. The germline V gene has CDR1 SGDLS and CDR2 YYNGEE. The CDR3 is 13 residues long.

The rearrangement uses TRBV7-9 and TRBJ1-4; 7 nucleotides line up with TRBD1. The V gene's germline CDR1 is SEHNR and CDR2 FQNEAQ (reference sequence). After removal of 3 bases from V and 0 bases from J, the junction contained 4 bases not matched to a gene. The CDR3 has 16 amino acids. The CDR3 is CASSLGQGATNEKLFF. Written as DNA, the CDR3 is TGTGCCAGCAGCTTGGGCCAGGGGGCAACTAATGAAAAACTGTTTTTT.

This chain uses TRBV28 with TRBJ2-7; D is perhaps TRBD2 (6 bases). The germline CDR1 and CDR2 sequences are MDHEN and SYDVKM. The germline V and J ends were trimmed by 10 bases and 3 bases, with 13 bases remaining between them. The CDR3 contains 12 residues. Written as DNA, the CDR3 is TGTGCCACCGGAGGGCCCTACTACGAGCAGTACTTC. This translates into CATGGPYYEQYF.

J is TRBJ2-2 and V is TRBV9, with D perhaps matching TRBD1 (6 bases). The V gene's germline CDR1 is SGDLS and CDR2 YYNGEE. The V gene lost 0 bases and the J gene lost 4 bases, with 10 bases spanning the gap. CDR3 length equals 15 residues. CDR3 sequence: CASSVAQGGTGELFF. DNA for the CDR3: TGTGCCAGCAGCGTAGCACAGGGCGGCACCGGGGAGCTGTTTTTT. Looking up the rest from reference TRBV9 and TRBJ2-2 gives the full variable domain: DSGVTQTPKHLITATGQRVTLRCSPRSGDLSVYWYQQSLDQGLQFLIQYYNGEERAKGNILERFSAQQFPDLHSELNLSSLELGDSALYFCASSVAQGGTGELFFGEGSRLTVL.

CDR3 amino acids: CASSPEGLFSVGDTQYF. The CDR3 region has the DNA TGTGCCAGCAGCCCGGAGGGACTTTTCTCGGTCGGGGATACGCAGTATTTT. The genes are TRBV5-4 and TRBJ2-3; D is perhaps TRBD2 (6 bases). The V gene lost 4 bases and the J gene lost 6 bases, with 24 bases spanning the gap. This CDR3 has 17 amino acids. Per germline, CDR1 SGHNT and CDR2 YYREEE (reference sequence).

A single count supports this clone. V gene TRBV14 combines with J gene TRBJ2-2; D perhaps matches TRBD1 (6 bases). Germline V gene sequence: CDR1 SGHDN, CDR2 FVKESK. The CDR3 consists of 17 residues. V lost 3 bases and J 3 bases, leaving 17 bases between the germline ends. The CDR3 loop is CASSHLLTGPYTGELFF. CDR3 nucleotide sequence: TGTGCCAGCAGCCATCTGCTTACAGGGCCCTACACCGGGGAGCTGTTTTTT.

This clone occurred once. The rearrangement joins TRBV9 to TRBJ2-1; no clear D gene. Germline V CDR1 and CDR2: SGDLS, YYNGEE. The CDR3 extends over 14 amino acids. V lost 4 bases, J lost 7 bases, and 15 bases lay in between. The CDR3 spells CASSQTQAVNEQFF. In nucleotides, the CDR3 is TGTGCCAGCAGCCAAACCCAGGCCGTTAATGAGCAGTTCTTC.

V gene TRBV5-6 combines with J gene TRBJ2-2; D is possibly TRBD2 (6 bases). This CDR3 is 16 amino acids long. Germline CDR1 SGHDT, CDR2 YYEEEE. Trimming took off 4 bases at V and 1 base at J, with 14 bases between the two ends. In DNA, the CDR3 is TGTGCCAGCAGCGTCCCTTTTAGCGGGAACACCGGGGAGCTGTTTTTT. Encoded protein: CASSVPFSGNTGELFF.

The chain employs TRBV19 and TRBJ2-7, with D perhaps TRBD1 (5 bases). In germline, CDR1 is LNHDA, CDR2 SQIVND (reference sequence). This CDR3 has 15 residues. Between the trimmed V and J ends, which lost 5 bases and 0 bases, there was a span of 14 bases. The CDR3 loop is CASSRQIRGSYEQYF. The CDR3 nucleotides read TGTGCCAGTAGTCGACAGATTAGGGGCTCCTACGAGCAGTACTTC.

The rearrangement joins TRBV23-1 to TRBJ2-2; D is unclear. Being an ORF, TRBV23-1 has a function that is uncertain. The CDR3 is 17 residues long. V shed 6 bases and J shed 4 bases, with 21 bases lying between them. For the CDR3, the DNA is TGCGCCAGCAGCCAGTTCAGTCCCCCGGGTGGCACCGGGGAGCTGTTTTTT. It yields the protein CASSQFSPPGGTGELFF.

The genes are TRBV7-3 and TRBJ2-3; the D call may be TRBD1 or TRBD2 (5 bases each). Germline lookup yields CDR1 SGHTA and CDR2 FQGTGA. The CDR3 runs 15 residues. V gave up 4 bases and J gave up 2 bases, with 13 bases separating them. In DNA, the CDR3 is TGTGCCAGCAGCTCGTCCCGGGACCCCACAGATACGCAGTATTTT. Amino acids: CASSSSRDPTDTQYF. Supplemented by reference TRBV7-3 and TRBJ2-3, the full variable domain reads GAGVSQTPSNKVTEKGKYVELRCDPISGHTALYWYRQSLGQGPEFLIYFQGTGAADDSGLPNDRFFAVRPEGSVSTLKIQRTERGDSAVYLCASSSSRDPTDTQYFGPGTRLTVL.

The rearrangement links TRBV28 to TRBJ1-5; D unclear. Trimming cost V 1 base and J 4 bases, with 11 bases left between them. CDR3 length equals 15 residues. Per the germline V gene, CDR1 is MDHEN and CDR2 is SYDVKM. CDR3 nucleotide sequence: TGTGCCAGCAGTTTATTTCGGCGGGGTAATCAGCCCCAGCATTTT. Protein: CASSLFRRGNQPQHF.

On this clone itself: The sample holds other DNA sequences that translate to the same CDR3. The chain couples TRBV6-6 to TRBJ1-1; TRBD1 is a possible D gene (5 bases). Trimming took off 0 bases at V and 1 base at J, with 6 bases between the two ends. In germline, CDR1 is MNHNY, CDR2 SVGAGI (reference sequence). The CDR3 spans 14 residues. The CDR3 protein is CASSYSGGNTEAFF. The CDR3 DNA follows: TGTGCCAGCAGTTACTCTGGGGGGAACACTGAAGCTTTCTTT.

The chain employs TRBV11-2 and TRBJ1-3, with a weak D call TRBD1 (6 bases). The germline V and J ends were trimmed by 4 bases and 0 bases, with 13 bases remaining between them. The CDR3 sequence is 16 residues long. Per germline, CDR1 SGHAT and CDR2 FQNNGV. The CDR3 nucleotides read TGTGCCAGCAGCTCAGTCAGGGGCCCCTCTGGAAACACCATATATTTT. As protein: CASSSVRGPSGNTIYF.

This chain links TRBV15 with TRBJ1-2; D call uncertain. CDR1 and CDR2 from the germline V gene are LNHNV and YYDKDF (reference sequence). V was shortened by 1 base and J by 1 base, with 13 bases between the two germline ends. This CDR3 spans 16 amino acids. The CDR3 loop reads CATSRGVGRFNYGYTF. Written as DNA, the CDR3 is TGTGCCACCAGCAGAGGGGTGGGCCGATTTAACTATGGCTACACCTTC. The full variable domain, in which reference TRBV15 and TRBJ1-2 provide the parts outside the CDR3, is DAMVIQNPRYQVTQFGKPVTLSCSQTLNHNVMYWYQQKSSQAPKLLFHYYDKDFNNEADTPDNFQSRRPNTSFCFLDIRSPGLGDTAMYLCATSRGVGRFNYGYTFGSGTRLTVV.

The chain carries TRBV7-3 and TRBJ1-1; D call uncertain. This CDR3 contains 15 residues. Looked up from germline, CDR1 is SGHTA and CDR2 is FQGTGA. Trimming took off 5 bases at V and 0 bases at J, with 13 bases between the two ends. The CDR3 DNA sequence: TGTGCCAGCAGCCTGGATGGACGGTTGAACACTGAAGCTTTCTTT. Translation gives CASSLDGRLNTEAFF.

This chain links TRBV29-1 with TRBJ2-7; the D is unclear. The V end lost 5 bases, the J end lost 5 bases, and 7 bases lay between the germline ends. The CDR3 extends over 10 amino acids. Germline V gene lookup returns CDR1 SQVTM and CDR2 ANQGSEA. This chain's CDR3 is CSVSGDEQYF. The CDR3 nucleotides read TGCAGCGTTAGTGGTGACGAGCAGTACTTC.

V gene TRBV28 combines with J gene TRBJ1-4, with 7 bases lining up with TRBD1. Looked up from germline, CDR1 is MDHEN and CDR2 is SYDVKM. Germline trimming cut 8 bases from V and 8 bases from J; bases unmatched to any gene: 14. This CDR3 has 15 amino acids. The CDR3 DNA reads TGTGCCAGCGGGATGGTAGGGGGCACAAACGAAAAACTGTTTTTT. Amino acids: CASGMVGGTNEKLFF. The full variable domain, with the rest looked up from reference TRBV28 and TRBJ1-4, is DVKVTQSSRYLVKRTGEKVFLECVQDMDHENMFWYRQDPGLGLRLIYFSYDVKMKEKGDIPEGYSVSREKKERFSLILESASTNQTSMYLCASGMVGGTNEKLFFGSGTQLSVL.

The rearrangement links TRBV28 to TRBJ2-1, with D perhaps matching TRBD2 (7 bases). Trimming shortened V by 6 bases and J by 6 bases, and 18 bases separated the two germline ends. The germline V gene encodes CDR1 MDHEN and CDR2 SYDVKM. The CDR3 loop spans 15 amino acids. The CDR3 spells CASRTPRRGGNEQFF. The CDR3, as DNA: TGTGCCAGCAGAACACCCCGTAGGGGGGGCAATGAGCAGTTCTTC.

The V and J genes are TRBV28 and TRBJ1-2; perhaps TRBD1 as D (5 bases). This CDR3 has 13 residues. The ends were cut back, 7 bases at V and 4 bases at J, with 13 bases in the middle. Per germline, CDR1 MDHEN and CDR2 SYDVKM. CDR3 sequence: CASKPGRTYGYTF. The DNA for the CDR3 is TGTGCCAGCAAGCCGGGACGGACCTATGGCTACACCTTC.

The V call is TRBV6-6, the J call TRBJ1-4, with TRBD1 matching over 7 bases. CDR1 is MNHNY, CDR2 SVGAGI, per germline (reference sequence). Trimming took 7 bases from V and 2 from J; bases not matched to a gene: 10. CDR3 length: 16 residues. CDR3 protein: CASTRQGSPTNEKLFF. In nucleotides, the CDR3 is TGTGCCAGCACCCGACAGGGTTCCCCCACTAATGAAAAACTGTTTTTT.

The gene calls are TRBV27 and TRBJ2-1; tentative D call: TRBD1 (5 bases). The CDR3 extends over 15 amino acids. CDR1 is MNHEY and CDR2 is SMNVEV in the germline V gene (reference sequence). V was clipped by 7 bases and J by 4 bases, with 17 bases between them. Here the CDR3 DNA reads TGTGCCAGCACCCAAGGGGTGGCCCTATACAATGAGCAGTTCTTC. Its translation: CASTQGVALYNEQFF.